This T cell receptor beta chain was identified during a study of long-term antiretroviral therapy in people with HIV. Trimming cost V 5 bases and J 3 bases, with 8 bases left between them. The CDR3 contains 13 residues. CDR1 SGHRS and CDR2 YFSETQ come from the germline V gene. Version v3.0 of the immunoSEQ assay was performed at survey level. Repertoires were generated with immunoSEQ multiplex PCR, while TCRdb's copy carries only in-frame clones and drops some. The repertoire has about 33,000 clones, 65% to 80% of them found once; the top ten carry around 7.5%. The receptor was derived from a woman in her 50s with HIV. V gene TRBV5-1 combines with J gene TRBJ2-2; D call uncertain. The source was unsorted PBMCs, collected 2 years after starting antiretroviral therapy. The CDR3 loop reads CASSYDYTGELFF. The CDR3 nucleotides read TGCGCCAGCAGTTACGACTACACCGGGGAGCTGTTTTTT.